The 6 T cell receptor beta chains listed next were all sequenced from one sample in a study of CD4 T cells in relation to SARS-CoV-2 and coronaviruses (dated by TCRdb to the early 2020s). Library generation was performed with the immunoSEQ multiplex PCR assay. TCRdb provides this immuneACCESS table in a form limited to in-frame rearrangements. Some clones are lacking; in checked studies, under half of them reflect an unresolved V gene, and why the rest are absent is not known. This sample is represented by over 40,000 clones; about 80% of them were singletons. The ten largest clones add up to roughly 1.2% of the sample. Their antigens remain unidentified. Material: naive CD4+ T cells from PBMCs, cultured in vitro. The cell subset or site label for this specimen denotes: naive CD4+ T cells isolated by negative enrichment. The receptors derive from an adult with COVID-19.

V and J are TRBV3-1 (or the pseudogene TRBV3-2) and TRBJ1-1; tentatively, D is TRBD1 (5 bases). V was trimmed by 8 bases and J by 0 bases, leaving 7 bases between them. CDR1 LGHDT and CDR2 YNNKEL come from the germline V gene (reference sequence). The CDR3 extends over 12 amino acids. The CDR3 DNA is TGTGCCAGCGCGGGGGTGAACACTGAAGCTTTCTTT. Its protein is CASAGVNTEAFF.

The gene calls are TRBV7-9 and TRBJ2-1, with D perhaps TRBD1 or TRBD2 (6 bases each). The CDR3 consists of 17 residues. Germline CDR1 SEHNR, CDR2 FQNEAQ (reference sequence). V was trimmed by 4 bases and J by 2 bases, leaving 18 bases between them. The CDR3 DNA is TGTGCCAGCAGCTCCACCTGGGGGGCCACCCCCTACAATGAGCAGTTCTTC. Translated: CASSSTWGATPYNEQFF.

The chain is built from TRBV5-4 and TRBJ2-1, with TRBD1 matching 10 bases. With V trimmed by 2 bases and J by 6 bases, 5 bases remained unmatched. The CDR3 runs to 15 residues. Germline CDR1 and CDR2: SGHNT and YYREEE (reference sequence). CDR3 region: CASSFSGTGVNEQFF. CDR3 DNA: TGTGCCAGCAGCTTTTCCGGGACAGGGGTCAATGAGCAGTTCTTC.

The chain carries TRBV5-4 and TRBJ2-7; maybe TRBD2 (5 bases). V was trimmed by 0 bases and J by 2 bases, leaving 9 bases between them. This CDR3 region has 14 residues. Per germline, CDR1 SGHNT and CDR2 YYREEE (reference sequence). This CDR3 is CASSLGGSPYEQYF. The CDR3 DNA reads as TGTGCCAGCAGCTTGGGCGGGTCCCCCTACGAGCAGTACTTC.

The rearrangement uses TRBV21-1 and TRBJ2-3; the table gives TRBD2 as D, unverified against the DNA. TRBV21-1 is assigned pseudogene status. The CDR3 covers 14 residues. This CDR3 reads CARRFLTRVDTQYF. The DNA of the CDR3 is TGTGCCAGACGATTTCTAACTAGAGTAGATACGCAGTATTTT.

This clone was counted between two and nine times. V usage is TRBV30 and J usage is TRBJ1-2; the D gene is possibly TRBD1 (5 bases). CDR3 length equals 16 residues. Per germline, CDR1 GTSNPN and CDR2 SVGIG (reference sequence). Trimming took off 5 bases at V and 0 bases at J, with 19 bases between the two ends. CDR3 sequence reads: CAWEGSAYPTNYGYTF. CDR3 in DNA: TGTGCCTGGGAGGGGAGTGCCTATCCAACTAACTATGGCTACACCTTC.